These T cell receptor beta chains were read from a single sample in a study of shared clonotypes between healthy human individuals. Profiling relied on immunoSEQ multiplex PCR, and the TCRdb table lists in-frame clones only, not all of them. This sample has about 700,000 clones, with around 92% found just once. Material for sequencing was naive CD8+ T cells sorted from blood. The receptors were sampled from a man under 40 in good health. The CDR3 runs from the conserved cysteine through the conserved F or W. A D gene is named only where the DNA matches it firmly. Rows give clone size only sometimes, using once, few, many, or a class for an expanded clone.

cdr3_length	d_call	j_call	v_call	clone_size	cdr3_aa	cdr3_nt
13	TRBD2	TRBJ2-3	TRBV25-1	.	CASSLQGGYTQYF	TGTGCCAGCAGTCTTCAGGGAGGGTATACGCAGTATTTT
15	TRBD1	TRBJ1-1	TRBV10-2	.	CASSERDRRYTEAFF	TGCGCCAGCAGCGAAAGGGACAGGAGATATACTGAAGCTTTCTTT
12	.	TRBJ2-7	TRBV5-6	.	CASSLVGYEQYF	TGTGCCAGCAGCTTGGTGGGCTACGAGCAGTACTTC
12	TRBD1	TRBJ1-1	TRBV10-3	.	CAIGDRNTEAFF	TGTGCCATCGGGGACAGGAACACTGAAGCTTTCTTT
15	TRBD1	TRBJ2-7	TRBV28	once	CASSDRDRSSYEQYF	TGTGCCAGCAGTGATCGGGACAGGAGCTCCTACGAGCAGTACTTC
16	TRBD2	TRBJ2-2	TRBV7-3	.	CASSRLAVPNTGELFF	TGTGCCAGCAGCCGACTAGCGGTCCCGAACACCGGGGAGCTGTTTTTT
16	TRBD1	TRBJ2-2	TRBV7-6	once	CASSLRTGGNTGELFF	TGTGCCAGCAGCTTGAGGACAGGGGGGAACACCGGGGAGCTGTTTTTT
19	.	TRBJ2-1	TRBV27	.	CASSLYGGVIEAQYNEQFF	TGTGCCAGCAGTTTATACGGCGGGGTGATTGAAGCACAATACAATGAGCAGTTCTTC
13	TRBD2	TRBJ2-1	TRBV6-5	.	CASSPVSGTEQFF	TGTGCCAGCAGTCCCGTTAGCGGGACTGAGCAGTTCTTC
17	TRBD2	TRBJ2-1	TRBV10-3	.	CAIKPGLAGETNEEQFF	TGTGCCATCAAACCGGGACTAGCGGGAGAAACCAATGAGGAGCAGTTCTTC
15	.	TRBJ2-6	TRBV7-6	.	CASSFWGTGANVLTF	TGTGCCAGCAGCTTTTGGGGAACTGGGGCCAACGTCCTGACTTTC
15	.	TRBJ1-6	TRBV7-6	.	CASSLEGGSNSPLHF	TGTGCCAGCAGCTTAGAGGGGGGATCTAATTCACCCCTCCACTTT
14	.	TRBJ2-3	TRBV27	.	CASSPPYSTDTQYF	TGTGCCAGCAGCCCCCCCTATAGCACAGATACGCAGTATTTT
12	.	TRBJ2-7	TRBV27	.	CASSNFGDEQYF	TGTGCCAGCTCCAATTTCGGGGACGAGCAGTACTTC
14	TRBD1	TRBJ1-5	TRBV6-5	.	CASSRDRGREPQHF	TGTGCCAGCAGTCGGGACAGGGGCCGTGAGCCCCAGCATTTT
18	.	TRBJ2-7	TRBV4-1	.	CASSPGPGAGSPLYEQYF	TGCGCCAGCAGCCCAGGCCCGGGCGCAGGATCTCCCTTATACGAGCAGTACTTC
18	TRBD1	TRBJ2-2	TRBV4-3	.	CASSARQGMRPNTGELFF	TGCGCCAGCAGCGCCCGACAGGGGATGCGACCGAACACCGGGGAGCTGTTTTTT
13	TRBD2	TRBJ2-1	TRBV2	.	CASRELAVNEQFF	TGTGCCAGTCGGGAACTAGCGGTTAATGAGCAGTTCTTC
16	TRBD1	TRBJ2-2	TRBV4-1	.	CASSQSGTGVSGELFF	TGCGCCAGCAGCCAATCAGGGACAGGGGTGTCCGGGGAGCTGTTTTTT
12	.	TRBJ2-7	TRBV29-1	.	CSVETSGGEQYF	TGCAGCGTTGAGACCTCTGGAGGTGAGCAGTACTTC
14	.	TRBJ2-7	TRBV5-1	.	CASSLEWLAPEQYF	TGCGCCAGCAGCTTGGAGTGGCTAGCGCCCGAGCAGTACTTC
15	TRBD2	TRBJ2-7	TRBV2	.	CASSEGTSYTYEQYF	TGTGCCAGCAGTGAAGGGACTAGCTATACCTACGAGCAGTACTTC
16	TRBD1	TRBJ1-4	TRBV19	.	CASRGQGVATNEKLFF	TGTGCCAGTAGAGGACAGGGGGTGGCAACTAATGAAAAACTGTTTTTT
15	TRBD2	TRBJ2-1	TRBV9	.	CASSASGGASDEQFF	TGTGCCAGCAGCGCCTCGGGAGGAGCTAGCGATGAGCAGTTCTTC
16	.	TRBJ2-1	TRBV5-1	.	CASSLEAHSSYNEQFF	TGCGCCAGCAGCTTGGAGGCGCACAGCTCCTACAATGAGCAGTTCTTC
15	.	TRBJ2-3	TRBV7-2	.	CASSLGAGVGDTQYF	TGTGCCAGCAGCTTGGGGGCGGGGGTTGGAGATACGCAGTATTTT
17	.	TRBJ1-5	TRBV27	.	CASSVISGGGSNQPQHF	TGTGCCAGCAGTGTCATATCTGGGGGTGGGAGCAATCAGCCCCAGCATTTT